The 26 T cell receptor beta chains given below trace back to one sample, sequenced in a study of cytotoxic CD8 clonotypes in ibrutinib-treated CLL. Measured with immunoSEQ multiplex PCR; TCRdb has only the in-frame clones, and not every one. This table has approximately 210,000 clones, approximately 72% appearing once. Sequenced material: PBMCs, taken after 24 months of ibrutinib treatment. The receptors originated from a human donor with chronic lymphocytic leukemia.

The gene calls are TRBV5-1 and TRBJ2-1; D gene ambiguous. The CDR3 covers 14 residues. The germline V gene has CDR1 SGHRS and CDR2 YFSETQ. V shed 4 bases and J shed 1 base, with 9 bases lying between them. CDR3 loop: CASSERSSYNEQFF. The CDR3 nucleotides are TGCGCCAGCAGCGAAAGGTCTTCCTACAATGAGCAGTTCTTC. The variable domain in full, completed from reference TRBV5-1 and TRBJ2-1, reads KAGVTQTPRYLIKTRGQQVTLSCSPISGHRSVSWYQQTPGQGLQFLFEYFSETQRNKGNFPGRFSGRQFSNSRSEMNVSTLELGDSALYLCASSERSSYNEQFFGPGTRLTVL.

The gene calls are TRBV7-6 and TRBJ1-2; D uncertain. The CDR3 is 16 residues long. With 4 bases removed from V and 6 bases from J, the gap between germline ends came to 21 bases. Germline V gene data show CDR1 as SGHVS and CDR2 as FNYEAQ. The CDR3 reads CASSSPTTVEIDGYTF. The CDR3, as DNA: TGTGCCAGCAGCTCCCCCACGACGGTGGAGATAGATGGCTACACCTTC.

The V and J genes are TRBV27 and TRBJ1-5; no reliable D call. Germline CDR1 is MNHEY and CDR2 is SMNVEV (reference sequence). Trimming removed 2 bases from V and 5 bases from J, with 7 bases in between. This CDR3 has 13 amino acids. The CDR3 sequence: CASSLNSYQPQHF. DNA of the CDR3: TGTGCCAGCAGTTTAAACAGCTATCAGCCCCAGCATTTT.

CDR3 sequence reads: CATSSRYEQYF. The CDR3 DNA is TGTGCCACCAGCAGTCGATACGAGCAGTACTTC. The chain is built from TRBV15 and TRBJ2-7; D remains ambiguous. V was pared by 3 bases and J by 4 bases, with 4 bases between. CDR3 length: 11 amino acids. Germline CDR1 is LNHNV and CDR2 is YYDKDF (reference sequence).

This clone has just one count. The chain links TRBV7-8 to TRBJ2-7; 14 positions agree with TRBD2. CDR3 length: 16 amino acids. Germline V lookup: CDR1 SGHVS, CDR2 FQNEAQ. The V segment lost 4 bases and the J segment 4 bases; nucleotides outside the gene matches: 6. In DNA, the CDR3 is TGTGCCAGCAGCTCGGGACTAGCGGGAGCTGGGTACGAGCAGTACTTC. This encodes CASSSGLAGAGYEQYF.

The chain joins TRBV19 to TRBJ1-1; D possibly corresponds to TRBD1 (6 bases). V lost 7 bases and J lost 5, with 20 bases in between. The V gene's germline CDR1 is LNHDA and CDR2 SQIVND (reference sequence). The CDR3 is 15 amino acids. DNA for the CDR3: TGTGCCAGTAATAGGGGGGGGACGGCTGAAACTGAAGCTTTCTTT. This encodes CASNRGGTAETEAFF.

The V gene is TRBV16, the J gene TRBJ1-2; tentative D call: TRBD1 (6 bases). Germline V gene lookup returns CDR1 KGHSY and CDR2 FQNENV. This CDR3 contains 13 residues. V was cut by 4 bases and J by 8 bases, with 14 bases left in between. The CDR3 DNA sequence: TGTGCCAGCAGCCCGGGACAAGATAGGGGCTACACCTTC. It codes for CASSPGQDRGYTF.

This sequence joins TRBV7-9 and TRBJ2-1, with D perhaps TRBD2 (7 bases). CDR3 length equals 15 residues. Between the trimmed V and J ends, which lost 6 bases and 4 bases, there was a span of 16 bases. Germline lookup yields CDR1 SEHNR and CDR2 FQNEAQ (reference sequence). The CDR3 nucleotides are TGTGCCAGCAGGGGGGCTAGCGGCGTGTACAATGAGCAGTTCTTC. It codes for CASRGASGVYNEQFF.

The chain couples TRBV4-2 to TRBJ1-3; D is unresolved. Looked up from germline, CDR1 is LGHNA and CDR2 is YNFKEQ. V gave up 2 bases and J gave up 4 bases, with 12 bases separating them. The CDR3 length is 15 residues. The CDR3 DNA is TGTGCCAGCAGCCAAAATACAGTAAGAGGAAACACCATATATTTT. Translation gives CASSQNTVRGNTIYF.

The rearrangement joins TRBV5-1 to TRBJ1-5; 8 nucleotides line up with TRBD1. CDR1 and CDR2 (germline): SGHRS, YFSETQ. V lost 2 bases, J lost 3 bases, and 4 bases stayed unmatched. The CDR3 runs to 15 residues. The CDR3 loop is CASSLGTGSNQPQHF. In DNA, the CDR3 is TGCGCCAGCAGCTTAGGGACAGGCTCCAATCAGCCCCAGCATTTT. The complete variable domain, with remaining parts taken from reference TRBV5-1 and TRBJ1-5, reads KAGVTQTPRYLIKTRGQQVTLSCSPISGHRSVSWYQQTPGQGLQFLFEYFSETQRNKGNFPGRFSGRQFSNSRSEMNVSTLELGDSALYLCASSLGTGSNQPQHFGDGTRLSIL.

J is TRBJ1-1 and V is TRBV27, with no clear D. The CDR3 is 13 residues long. V lost 5 bases to trimming and J lost 2 bases, with 9 bases between them. Germline V CDR1 and CDR2: MNHEY, SMNVEV (reference sequence). The CDR3 sequence: CASSPPTNTEAFF. The CDR3 DNA reads as TGTGCCAGCAGTCCGCCGACCAACACTGAAGCTTTCTTT.

V gene TRBV6-5 combines with J gene TRBJ2-7, with TRBD2 identical over 13 bases. The V segment lost 2 bases and the J segment 5 bases; nucleotides outside the gene matches: 6. Germline V gene sequence: CDR1 MNHEY, CDR2 SVGAGI. The CDR3 totals 16 residues. The CDR3 region has the DNA TGTGCCAGCAGTTACGCTACTAGCGGGAGGGCCAACGAGCAGTACTTC. Translated: CASSYATSGRANEQYF.

The chain links TRBV7-9 to TRBJ2-7; D is possibly TRBD2 (6 bases). Germline lookup yields CDR1 SEHNR and CDR2 FQNEAQ (reference sequence). The CDR3 length is 13 residues. The V end was cut by 5 bases, the J end by 4 bases, with 12 bases between. This chain's CDR3 is CASSRGTAYEQYF. In DNA, the CDR3 is TGTGCCAGCAGCCGCGGGACTGCGTACGAGCAGTACTTC.

The chain uses TRBV2 and TRBJ2-7; 13 positions match TRBD2. V lost 5 bases, J lost 4 bases, and 2 bases stayed unmatched. Germline CDR1 is SNHLY and CDR2 is FYNNEI. The CDR3 totals 14 residues. CDR3 sequence (DNA): TGTGCCAGCAGTTGGACTAGCGGGAGATACGAGCAGTACTTC. Protein: CASSWTSGRYEQYF.

This clone has a handful of counts. The chain couples TRBV4-1 to TRBJ2-1; TRBD2 aligns across 7 bases. V dropped 4 bases and J dropped 12; count of bases not matched to a gene: 21. This CDR3 is 17 amino acids long. CDR1 and CDR2 (germline): MGHRA, YSYEKL. CDR3 bases: TGCGCCAGCAGCCTCGAGCCTTGGGAGGGAGGACGCGACGCGCAGTTCTTC. It codes for CASSLEPWEGGRDAQFF.

This chain joins TRBV19 and TRBJ2-7, with TRBD1 matching 10 bases. Germline loops: CDR1 LNHDA, CDR2 SQIVND (reference sequence). The CDR3 sequence is 15 residues long. Trimming took 5 bases from V and 5 from J; bases not matched to a gene: 9. CDR3 region: CASSLRTGGENEQYF. The CDR3 nucleotides read TGTGCCAGTAGTCTCCGGACAGGGGGGGAGAACGAGCAGTACTTC.

The chain is built from TRBV10-3 and TRBJ2-7, with D possibly TRBD1 on 5 matching bases. V lost 0 bases, J lost 4 bases, and 22 bases lay in between. CDR1 and CDR2 (germline): ENHRY, SYGVKD. This CDR3 spans 18 amino acids. The CDR3 loop is CAISESIGSPQGGYEQYF. The CDR3 DNA sequence: TGTGCCATCAGTGAGTCGATTGGTAGCCCTCAGGGTGGGTACGAGCAGTACTTC.

The chain has TRBV7-2 and TRBJ2-1; no definite D call. Germline V gives CDR1 SGHTA, CDR2 FQGNSA. V was pared by 1 base and J by 6 bases, with 10 bases between. The CDR3 spans 14 residues. CDR3 protein: CASSLVMDVNEQFF. The CDR3 nucleotides are TGTGCCAGCAGCTTAGTCATGGATGTCAATGAGCAGTTCTTC.

As regards this clone: Other DNA sequences in the same sample also yield this CDR3. V usage is TRBV11-3 and J usage is TRBJ2-7, with 9 bases lining up with TRBD1. Looked up from germline, CDR1 is SGHNT and CDR2 is YENEEA. The ends lost 2 bases at V and 2 bases at J; junction bases unmatched: 4. CDR3 length: 15 amino acids. The CDR3 here is CASSLRGQGPYEQYF. CDR3 DNA: TGTGCCAGCAGCTTACGGGGACAGGGACCCTACGAGCAGTACTTC.

The rearrangement uses TRBV7-2 and TRBJ2-1; no clear D. Trimming stripped 5 bases from V and 9 bases from J, with 8 bases between. CDR1 is SGHTA and CDR2 is FQGNSA in the germline V gene. This CDR3 has 11 residues. CDR3 in amino acids: CASSQGGEQFF. The DNA for the CDR3 is TGTGCCAGCAGCCAAGGCGGTGAGCAGTTCTTC.

This chain uses TRBV29-1 with TRBJ2-3, with 9 bases identical to TRBD2. CDR3 length: 14 residues. CDR1 is SQVTM and CDR2 is ANQGSEA in the germline V gene. V lost 4 bases and J lost 3; bases outside the gene matches: 5. CDR3 bases: TGCAGCGTTGCCGGTAGCGGGAGTACAGATACGCAGTATTTT. Its protein product is CSVAGSGSTDTQYF.

This clone came up once. The chain employs TRBV9 and TRBJ2-2, with 8 nucleotides matching TRBD2. Germline-derived CDR1 and CDR2 are SGDLS and YYNGEE. The CDR3 runs 19 residues. V lost 6 bases to trimming and J lost 0 bases; unmatched junction nucleotides: 16. The DNA of the CDR3 is TGTGCCAGCAACACACCCGACGGGGGGGAAATCGCGAACACCGGGGAGCTGTTTTTT. As protein: CASNTPDGGEIANTGELFF.

This clone was found a few times. V usage is TRBV27 and J usage is TRBJ2-1; TRBD2 is a possible D gene (5 bases). Germline V gene lookup returns CDR1 MNHEY and CDR2 SMNVEV (reference sequence). The CDR3 contains 14 residues. V lost 5 bases to trimming and J lost 5 bases, with 13 bases between them. In DNA form, the CDR3 reads TGTGCCAGCAGTCCCGCGGGCCCCCACAATGAGCAGTTCTTC. Translated: CASSPAGPHNEQFF.

Only one count was recorded for this clone. The V call is TRBV6-1, the J call TRBJ2-7; D possibly corresponds to TRBD2 (6 bases). This CDR3 is 17 amino acids long. Germline V gives CDR1 MNHNS, CDR2 SASEGT. Trimming took 3 bases from V and 3 from J, leaving 21 bases between them. The CDR3 nucleotides read TGTGCCAGCAGTGATCGGGGAGGTACTTGGGAGGTCTACGAGCAGTACTTC. Its protein product is CASSDRGGTWEVYEQYF.

J is TRBJ2-3 and V is TRBV29-1; 8 bases fit TRBD2. Germline assignment: CDR1 SQVTM and CDR2 ANQGSEA. The ends lost 5 bases at V and 0 bases at J; junction bases unmatched: 4. CDR3 length: 14 amino acids. The CDR3 is CSVTLAGSTDTQYF. DNA for the CDR3: TGCAGCGTTACTCTAGCGGGCAGCACAGATACGCAGTATTTT.

This clone has just a few counts. The chain is built from TRBV18 and TRBJ1-5; D ambiguous. The V gene lost 2 bases and the J gene lost 2 bases, with 10 bases spanning the gap. The CDR3 runs 15 residues. CDR1 and CDR2 from the germline V gene are KGHSH and LQKENI. The CDR3 loop is CASSPYGKGNQPQHF. The CDR3 DNA reads TGTGCCAGCTCACCATACGGTAAGGGCAATCAGCCCCAGCATTTT.